One sample yielded the 7 T cell receptor beta chains listed below, sequenced in a study of blood T cells in healthy people across ages. A second PCR, run for about 7 to 11 cycles, used a sample-barcoded 5' primer plus a J-beta primer mix. TCRdb recomputed calls from the 5' RACE reads with MiXCR, one row per CDR3 protein. The sample lists approximately 1.5 million distinct CDR3 sequences; roughly 32% were seen once. Sequenced sample: blood. These receptors all come from a young woman in good health.

The gene calls are TRBV15 and TRBJ2-3; unclear D gene. From germline, CDR1 is LNHNV and CDR2 YYDKDF (reference sequence). There are 15 residues in the CDR3. Trimming took off 1 base at V and 2 bases at J, with 10 bases between the two ends. CDR3 protein: CATSRVVVDTDTQYF. The CDR3, as DNA: TGTGCCACCAGCAGAGTAGTTGTTGACACAGATACGCAGTATTTT.

Of note for this clonotype: The junction departs from germline at one end; a sequencing error may be responsible. This chain uses TRBV11-2 with TRBJ2-3, with D possibly matching TRBD1 (6 bases). Germline V CDR1 and CDR2: SGHAT, FQNNGV. CDR3 length equals 12 residues. The CDR3 nucleotides read TGTGCCAGTGAAGGGGACACAGATACGCGGTATTTT. Its protein product is CASEGDTDTRYF.

J is TRBJ2-1 and V is TRBV4-1; D not certain. Trimming took off 4 bases at V and 0 bases at J, with 16 bases between the two ends. Germline V gene sequence: CDR1 MGHRA, CDR2 YSYEKL. There are 17 residues in the CDR3. This CDR3 is CASSRAQKAGSYNEQFF. The DNA for the CDR3 is TGCGCCAGCAGCCGGGCGCAGAAGGCAGGCTCCTACAATGAGCAGTTCTTC.

V usage is TRBV6-1 and J usage is TRBJ2-4; TRBD1 is a possible D gene (7 bases). The J call may be mistaken, given a closer DNA end match to TRBJ2-7. Per germline, CDR1 MNHNS and CDR2 SASEGT. CDR3 length: 15 residues. The CDR3 spells CASSEGQGGKFEQYF. The CDR3 nucleotides are TGTGCCAGCAGTGAAGGGCAGGGGGGTAAATTCGAGCAGTACTTC.

The V and J genes are TRBV2 and TRBJ1-2; D is unclear. CDR1 and CDR2 (germline): SNHLY, FYNNEI. The CDR3 contains 14 residues. Deletions cut 0 bases from V and 10 bases from J, with 15 bases between. The DNA for the CDR3 is TGTGCCAGCAGTGAAGCGCTCCCGGAGACTGCCTACACCTTC. Residues: CASSEALPETAYTF.

CDR3 coding DNA: TGTGCCAGCAGTTTCCCGTCTAATAGAGCGGGAGGATTTAGGAGACAAGAGACCCAGTACTTC. Amino acids: CASSFPSNRAGGFRRQETQYF. This chain links TRBV28 with TRBJ2-7; TRBD2 matches 9 bases. Judging by the DNA end, TRBJ2-5 fits better; the J call may be wrong. Germline CDR1 and CDR2: MDHEN and SYDVKM. The CDR3 loop spans 21 amino acids.

This clonotype occurred a few times. The chain is built from TRBV25-1 and TRBJ2-1; TRBD1 might be the D (5 bases). CDR3 size: 18 residues. Trimming took off 3 bases at V and 2 bases at J, with 20 bases between the two ends. CDR1 and CDR2 (germline): MGHDK, SYGVNS. The chain's CDR3 is CASSDPVQQDLPYNEQFF. As DNA, the CDR3 is TGTGCCAGCAGTGACCCAGTTCAACAGGACCTCCCCTACAATGAGCAGTTCTTC.